These 5 T cell receptor beta chains were sequenced from one sample in a study of beta chain features in type 1 diabetes. The isolated RNA, all of it, was reverse transcribed, so expressed TCRB transcripts were what got sequenced. Measured with immunoSEQ multiplex PCR; TCRdb has only the in-frame clones, and not every one. Of around 450,000 clones detected, approximately 10% appear once; the ten largest clones hold over 0.04%. What was sequenced was naive CD4+ T cells from blood. The receptors were gathered from a woman younger than 35 in good health.

A few counts support this clone. This chain connects TRBV15 to TRBJ1-1; no reliable D call. Germline loops: CDR1 LNHNV, CDR2 YYDKDF (reference sequence). The CDR3 is 14 residues long. Trimming cost V 6 bases and J 1 base, with 12 bases left between them. The CDR3 DNA is TGTGCCACCAGTCGTCCATTTAGGAACACTGAAGCTTTCTTT. This codes for CATSRPFRNTEAFF.

The chain has TRBV7-6 and TRBJ2-5, with 8 bases that match TRBD1. This CDR3 region has 17 residues. V lost 1 base, J lost 5 bases, and 12 bases stayed unmatched. Per the germline V gene, CDR1 is SGHVS and CDR2 is FNYEAQ. The CDR3 DNA reads TGTGCCAGCAGCTTAGGGCGACAGGGGAGCGAGGAGGAGACCCAGTACTTC. Translation gives CASSLGRQGSEEETQYF.

The chain uses TRBV19 and TRBJ1-2; unclear D gene. V lost 1 base, J lost 2 bases, and 14 bases lay in between. This CDR3 has 16 residues. Germline V lookup: CDR1 LNHDA, CDR2 SQIVND (reference sequence). The DNA for the CDR3 is TGTGCCAGTAGTATAGTCCCTAACCCAAGGAACTATGGCTACACCTTC. This sequence encodes CASSIVPNPRNYGYTF. The whole variable domain, remainder taken from reference TRBV19 and TRBJ1-2, is DGGITQSPKYLFRKEGQNVTLSCEQNLNHDAMYWYRQDPGQGLRLIYYSQIVNDFQKGDIAEGYSVSREKKESFPLTVTSAQKNPTAFYLCASSIVPNPRNYGYTFGSGTRLTVV.

The chain carries TRBV7-2 and TRBJ2-3; possible D gene TRBD2, 5 bases. CDR1 and CDR2 from the germline V gene are SGHTA and FQGNSA. This CDR3 spans 15 amino acids. The V end was cut by 1 base, the J end by 6 bases, with 14 bases between. CDR3 amino acids: CASSLEGGLGDTQYF. Written as DNA, the CDR3 is TGTGCCAGCAGCTTAGAGGGCGGACTGGGGGATACGCAGTATTTT.

The CDR3 here is CASSLVIRPGLSHEQFF. The CDR3 DNA reads TGTGCCAGCAGCTTAGTCATCCGACCGGGACTATCACATGAGCAGTTCTTC. The chain employs TRBV11-2 and TRBJ2-1; 7 nucleotides agree with TRBD2. Germline loops: CDR1 SGHAT, CDR2 FQNNGV. V dropped 1 base and J dropped 8; count of bases not matched to a gene: 14. CDR3 length: 17 residues.